The clone carrying this T cell receptor (beta chain) turned up a few times. Its antigen is not identified. An end of the junction does not agree with germline; a read error may underlie this. This sample stems from a study of T cells in Graves' hyperthyroidism and ophthalmopathy. General study results and limits: Researchers found most expanded thyroid clonotypes above 0.001 in blood as well.

The CDR3 is 16 residues long. Looked up from germline, CDR1 is KGHSH and CDR2 is LQKENI. From RNA transcripts, TCR beta CDR3 regions were amplified. First-round RT-PCR with HTBI primers amplified the TCR CDR3 region. TCRdb fed the multiplex PCR reads into MiXCR, producing one record per CDR3 protein. The table has a few hundred thousand distinct CDR3 sequences, about 15% seen once. This TCR was sampled from a woman aged 25 to 45 with Graves' hyperthyroidism. This chain connects TRBV18 to TRBJ2-7; the D call may be TRBD1 or TRBD2 (5 bases each). The sample comprised blood. The CDR3 reads CASSPGAGTNSYGQYF. As DNA, the CDR3 is TGTGCCAGCTCACCCGGGGCCGGGACGAACTCCTACGGGCAGTACTTC.